This T cell receptor beta chain was documented in a study of human T cells and chemical hapten exposure. Across the whole study: DPC at 0.01% went onto the upper back in patch tests, read at 6 days. Study-level findings and limits: DPC sensitization did not alter TCRs above 1 in 1000 frequency.

Germline V gene lookup returns CDR1 SQVTM and CDR2 ANQGSEA. Trimming removed 6 bases at V and 4 bases at J, with 12 bases between. The CDR3 loop spans 12 amino acids. Each CDR3 protein is one row after TCRdb ran MiXCR on the RACE reads. The table includes over 35,000 distinct CDR3 sequences, approximately 11% detected once. As for time point: patch test 3, about 24 weeks after DPC sensitization. Treatment described: therapeutic diphenylcyclopropenone sensitization with weekly scalp DPC. Unfractionated whole blood was the source of the extracted total RNA. The drawing of blood occurred before each patch test was applied. Non-pregnant alopecia patients aged 18 to 70, suitable for DPC therapy. The sample holds many counts of this clonotype. Its cognate antigen is unknown.

The receptor was isolated from a woman between 40 and 50 years old with alopecia areata. Some clones in this sample may be carry-over from other donors' samples. V is TRBV29-1 and J is TRBJ1-2; perhaps TRBD1 as D (5 bases). The sample in question was whole blood, obtained in connection with sensitization to the hapten diphenylcyclopropenone (DPC). CDR3: CSVVGAAYGYTF. CDR3 nucleotides: TGCAGCGTGGTAGGGGCAGCCTATGGCTACACCTTC.